Each of the 8 T cell receptor beta chains below was sequenced from the same sample in a study of pediatric ulcerative colitis. Rectal tissue came from one to two pinch biopsies taken at colonoscopy. Repertoires were generated with immunoSEQ multiplex PCR, while TCRdb's copy carries only in-frame clones and drops some. The table has more than 15,000 clones, around 70% seen once. Sequenced: gut tissue. Every receptor here comes from a girl aged 5-17 years with moderate ulcerative colitis.

This chain joins TRBV7-9 and TRBJ2-1, with TRBD1 matching over 9 bases. Looked up from germline, CDR1 is SEHNR and CDR2 is FQNEAQ (reference sequence). J lost 10 bases, V lost 2 bases, and 18 bases had no gene match. The CDR3 is 18 amino acids. The CDR3: CASSLWSIRTGESGEQFF. The CDR3 region has the DNA TGTGCCAGCAGCTTATGGTCTATTCGGACAGGGGAGAGCGGGGAGCAGTTCTTC.

This sequence joins TRBV6-1 and TRBJ2-1, with 9 positions matching TRBD1. Germline V gene lookup returns CDR1 MNHNS and CDR2 SASEGT. The CDR3 runs to 15 residues. The trim removed 7 bases at V and 6 bases at J, leaving 10 bases unmatched. The DNA for the CDR3 is TGTGCCAGCAAGCTGGGACAGGGAGTCACCAATGAGCAGTTCTTC. It translates to CASKLGQGVTNEQFF.

The genes are TRBV11-3 and TRBJ2-1; no definite D call. V gave up 0 bases and J gave up 6 bases, with 9 bases separating them. Germline lookup yields CDR1 SGHNT and CDR2 YENEEA. This CDR3 contains 14 residues. The CDR3 is CASSLDLYSNEQFF. DNA for the CDR3: TGTGCCAGCAGCTTAGATTTGTATTCCAATGAGCAGTTCTTC.

The sample holds a few counts of this clone. The rearrangement joins TRBV27 to TRBJ1-4; D might be TRBD1 (5 bases). The V gene's germline CDR1 is MNHEY and CDR2 SMNVEV (reference sequence). Trimming stripped 6 bases from V and 4 bases from J, with 15 bases between. The CDR3 totals 15 residues. In DNA form, the CDR3 reads TGTGCCAGCAGCAAGAACAGGAGAAGTAATGAAAAACTGTTTTTT. Protein product: CASSKNRRSNEKLFF.

J is TRBJ1-3 and V is TRBV6-1; 9 nucleotides line up with TRBD1. The junction had 7 bases not matched to a gene; V was cut back by 3 bases and J by 1 base. CDR1 and CDR2 (germline): MNHNS, SASEGT. This CDR3 has 17 residues. The DNA for the CDR3 is TGTGCCAGCAGTGATTCCGGGACAGGGCCGTCTGGAAACACCATATATTTT. Its protein is CASSDSGTGPSGNTIYF.

This chain links TRBV9 with TRBJ1-5; D uncertain. Germline V CDR1 and CDR2: SGDLS, YYNGEE. This CDR3 spans 15 amino acids. The V end lost 4 bases, the J end lost 2 bases, and 13 bases lay between the germline ends. The CDR3 here is CASSQSSSGNQPQHF. The CDR3 nucleotides are TGTGCCAGCAGCCAGTCCAGTTCCGGCAATCAGCCCCAGCATTTT.

Only one count was recorded for this clone. Sequence at one end of the junction differs from germline and may be a read error. The chain has TRBV14 and TRBJ2-5; TRBD2 matches at 10 bases. Germline V gene lookup returns CDR1 SGHDN and CDR2 FVKESK. CDR3 size: 14 residues. The CDR3 DNA reads as TGTGCCAGCAGCCAAGATAGAGGGCTAGCGGGAGTAGACTTC. Protein sequence: CASSQDRGLAGVDF.

The chain has TRBV9 and TRBJ2-2; no clear D. This CDR3 is built from 14 residues. Germline CDR1 SGDLS, CDR2 YYNGEE. Trimming took 3 bases from V and 3 from J, leaving 9 bases between them. CDR3 nucleotides: TGTGCCAGCAGCGCAGACCGGTACACCGGGGAGCTGTTTTTT. This encodes CASSADRYTGELFF.